This T cell receptor (beta chain) stems from a study of cytomegalovirus exposure and HLA in healthy donors. About the research overall: Later, an analysis reported that the 130 or so validation repertoires had used the same platform as the roughly 660 first-cohort repertoires. Regarding the study as a whole: A few chains tied to CMV proved CMV antigen-specific in vitro. The study recorded 160 or so TCR beta chains that were cytomegalovirus-associated.

The method was immunoSEQ multiplex PCR; TCRdb's version includes in-frame clones alone and lacks a portion of them. The sample has under 200,000 clones; 70% to 90% are singletons. Comment on this clone: The target antigen is unknown.

The CDR3 has 14 amino acids. With 5 bases clipped from V and 8 bases from J, the junction kept 9 bases outside the gene matches. Germline CDR1 reads SEHNR; CDR2 reads FQNEAQ (reference sequence). The donors were in the approximately 130-subject validation cohort; that cohort was separate from the roughly 680-subject first cohort. The TCR sequence derives from a woman aged 18-30 years in good health and CMV-seronegative. The material sequenced was PBMCs. The chain employs TRBV7-9 and TRBJ1-2; the match to TRBD1 covers 9 bases. The CDR3 nucleotides read TGTGCCAGCAGCGCGGGACAGGGAGGAGGGGGCTACACCTTC. Translated, it gives CASSAGQGGGGYTF.